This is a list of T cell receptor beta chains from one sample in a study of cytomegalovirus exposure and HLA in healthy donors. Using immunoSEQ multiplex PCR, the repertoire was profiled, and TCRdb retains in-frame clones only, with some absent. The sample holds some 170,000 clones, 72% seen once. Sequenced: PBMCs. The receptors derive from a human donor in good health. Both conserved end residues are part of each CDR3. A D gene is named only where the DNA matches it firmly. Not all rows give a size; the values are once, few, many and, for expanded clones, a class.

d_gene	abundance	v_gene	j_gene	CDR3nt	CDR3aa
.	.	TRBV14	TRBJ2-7	TGTGCCAGCAGCCGCATGACAGGCGGGGAGCAGTACTTC	CASSRMTGGEQYF
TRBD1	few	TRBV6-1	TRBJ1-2	TGTGCCAGCAGGAACTCGGGACAGGGCTATGGCTACACCTTC	CASRNSGQGYGYTF
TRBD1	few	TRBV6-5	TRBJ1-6	TGTGCCAGCAGTCCAGGGGGGCCCAATTCACCCCTCCACTTT	CASSPGGPNSPLHF
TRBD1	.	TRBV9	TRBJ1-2	TGTGCCAGCAGCGACCCCGAGGAGGGGGCAGACTATGGCTACACCTTC	CASSDPEEGADYGYTF
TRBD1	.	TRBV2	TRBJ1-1	TGTGCCAGCAGTGAAGAGGGGGCTGTGAACACTGAAGCTTTCTTT	CASSEEGAVNTEAFF
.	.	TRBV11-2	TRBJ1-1	TGTGCCAGCAGCTGGGCCAACACTGAAGCTTTCTTT	CASSWANTEAFF
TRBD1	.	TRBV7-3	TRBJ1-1	TGTGCCAGCAGTACAGGGGGAAACACTGAAGCTTTCTTT	CASSTGGNTEAFF
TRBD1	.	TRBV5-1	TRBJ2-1	TGCGCCAGCGGGCGAGCCAGGGGGCAAAATGAGCAGTTCTTC	CASGRARGQNEQFF
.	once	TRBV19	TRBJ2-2	TGTGCCAGTAGCCTCAGACTAGGGAACACCGGGGAGCTGTTTTTT	CASSLRLGNTGELFF
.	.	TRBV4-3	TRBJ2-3	TGCGCCAGCAGCCAAGATGAGGGGGTTGTGGGTTCCCTAAGCACAGATACGCAGTATTTT	CASSQDEGVVGSLSTDTQYF
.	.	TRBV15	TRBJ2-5	TGTGCCACCAGCAGAGGGGTGGCGGGGCAAGAGACCCAGTACTTC	CATSRGVAGQETQYF
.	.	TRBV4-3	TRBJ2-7	TGCGCCAGCAGCCAAGATTCTAACAGCTACGAGCAGTACTTC	CASSQDSNSYEQYF
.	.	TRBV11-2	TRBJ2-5	TGTGCCAGCAGCTCCGTGACTAGGTGGGGTCGGGAGACCCAGTACTTC	CASSSVTRWGRETQYF
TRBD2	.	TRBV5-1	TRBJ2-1	TGCGCCAGCAGCTTGGGGTTTACTAGCGGCTACAATGAGCAGTTCTTC	CASSLGFTSGYNEQFF
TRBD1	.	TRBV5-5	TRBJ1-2	TGTGCCAGCAGTCTTGCAGGGGGCGCGGGCTATGGCTACACCTTC	CASSLAGGAGYGYTF
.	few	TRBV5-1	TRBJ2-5	TGCGCCAGCAGCGGGGCGGGACCGAATCAAGAGACCCAGTACTTC	CASSGAGPNQETQYF
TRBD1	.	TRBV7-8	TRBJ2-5	TGTGCCAGCAGCTTAGTTAGGACAGGGTGGAAGACCCAGTACTTC	CASSLVRTGWKTQYF
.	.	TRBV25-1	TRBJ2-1	TGTGCCAGCAGTGACGGGGGGCGCCCCCCGCACAATGAGCAGTTCTTC	CASSDGGRPPHNEQFF
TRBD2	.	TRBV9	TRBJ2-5	TGTGCCAGCAGCACCGGGACTAGCGGGGGCAGGGAAGAGACCCAGTACTTC	CASSTGTSGGREETQYF
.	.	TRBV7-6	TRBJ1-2	TGTGCCAGCAGCTTAGCCGGGGATCGTGGCTACACCTTC	CASSLAGDRGYTF
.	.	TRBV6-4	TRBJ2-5	TGTGCCAGCAGTGACGACACTCTCCCCGTCCAAGAGACCCAGTACTTC	CASSDDTLPVQETQYF
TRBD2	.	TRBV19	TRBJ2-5	TGTGCCAGTAGTCCCCGGGGGGGGAGGCAAGAGACCCAGTACTTC	CASSPRGGRQETQYF
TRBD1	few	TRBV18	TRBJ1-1	TGTGCCAGCTCACGCAAATCATCGACAGGGGCGGACACTGAAGCTTTCTTT	CASSRKSSTGADTEAFF
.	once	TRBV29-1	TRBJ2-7	TGCAGCGTTGAAGAGCATCCGGGGTACGAGCAGTACTTC	CSVEEHPGYEQYF
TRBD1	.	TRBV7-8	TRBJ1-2	TGTGCCAGCAGCTTATTCGGACAGGAGCTTAACTATGGCTACACCTTC	CASSLFGQELNYGYTF
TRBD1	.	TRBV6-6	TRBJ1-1	TGTGCCAGTAGACAGGGGGCTATGTACACTGAAGCTTTCTTT	CASRQGAMYTEAFF
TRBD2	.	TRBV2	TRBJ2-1	TGTGCCAGCAGTGAAGAGGTAGCGGGGGGCAATGAGCAGTTCTTC	CASSEEVAGGNEQFF
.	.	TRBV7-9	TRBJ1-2	TGTGCCAGCAGCTTAGTTGGGGGCCGCGGCTATGGCTACACCTTC	CASSLVGGRGYGYTF
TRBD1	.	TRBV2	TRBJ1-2	TGTGCCAACGGACCGGGACAGGGGTATGGCTATGGCTACACCTTC	CANGPGQGYGYGYTF
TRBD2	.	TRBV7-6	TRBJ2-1	TGTGCCAGCAGCTTATCTCAAGCGGGGGGGATAAATGAGCAGTTCTTC	CASSLSQAGGINEQFF
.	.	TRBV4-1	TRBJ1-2	TGCGCCAGCAGCCAAGATCCCCAGGGGAAATATGGCTACACCTTC	CASSQDPQGKYGYTF
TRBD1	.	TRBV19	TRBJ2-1	TGTGCCAGTAGCAGAGAGGACAGGGAGACCTACAATGAGCAGTTCTTC	CASSREDRETYNEQFF
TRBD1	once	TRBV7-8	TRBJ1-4	TGTGCCAGCAGCTTAGGGACAGGGGACGAAAAACTGTTTTTT	CASSLGTGDEKLFF
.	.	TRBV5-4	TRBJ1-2	TGTGCCAGCCGTGACGGAAGCGAGGGCTATGGCTACACCTTC	CASRDGSEGYGYTF
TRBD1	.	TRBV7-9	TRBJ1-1	TGTGCCAGCAGCTTTCGGACAGGGCAGATGAACACTGAAGCTTTCTTT	CASSFRTGQMNTEAFF
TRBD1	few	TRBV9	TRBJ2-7	TGTGCCAGCAGCGTAGGGGACAGCCTTTACGAGCAGTACTTC	CASSVGDSLYEQYF
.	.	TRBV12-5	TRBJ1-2	TGTGCTAGTGGTTTGATCACTGGGAGGGGTGATAGGGGCTACACCTTC	CASGLITGRGDRGYTF
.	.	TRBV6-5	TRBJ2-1	TGTGCCAGCAATGTGCGGGACAGCTACAATGAGCAGTTCTTC	CASNVRDSYNEQFF
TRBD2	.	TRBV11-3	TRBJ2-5	TGTGCCAGCAGCTTAGTAGCGGGGGGCCACGGGACCCAGTACTTC	CASSLVAGGHGTQYF